The clone carrying this TCR beta chain was seen a few times. The antigen is unknown. TCRdb itself ran the reads through MiXCR, one entry per CDR3 protein. The sample holds under 800,000 distinct CDR3 sequences, approximately 24% seen once. Germline CDR1 and CDR2: SQVTM and ANQGSEA. Trimming took 5 bases from V and 4 from J; bases not matched to a gene: 14. The CDR3 is 17 residues long. The data were obtained in a study of T cell repertoires in cytomegalovirus infection. Study at large: A matching HLA type, together with CMV infection, was signaled by public TCR beta signatures. Study-wide points: Clonotype analysis showed dominance of the ex vivo response by HLA-C-restricted CMV-specific TCR beta clonotypes. Identification of carriers of CMV plus the relevant HLA was performed using cumulative public TCR beta family frequency.

The TCR sequence derives from a human donor in good health (CMV status not recorded). Some clones in this sample may be carry-over from other donors' samples. The sample taken for sequencing was CD8+ T cells from PBMCs. V usage is TRBV29-1 and J usage is TRBJ2-6, with 7 nucleotides matching TRBD2. The CDR3 DNA follows: TGCAGCGTTTGGACTAGGGCCCCGTTGTTCGGGGCCAACGTCCTGACTTTC. Protein sequence: CSVWTRAPLFGANVLTF.